This T cell receptor beta chain was recovered during a study of CD8+ T cells in alopecia areata. The study's findings and limits: Scalp sequencing also captures normal skin's resident alphabeta T cells. Scalp lesions, especially in alopecia totalis/universalis, had higher clonality than normal scalp. Clarity of TCR sharing across patients fell short of that in mice, possibly HLA-related.

RNA was isolated and reverse transcribed to cDNA, the sequencing template. Data came from immunoSEQ multiplex PCR; TCRdb stores just in-frame clones and leaves some out. The sample records 190,000 or so clones, 45% to 65% being singletons. CDR3 size: 16 residues. Germline V gene sequence: CDR1 ENHRY, CDR2 SYGVKD. Comments on this clone: Its target is not known. Relative to the germline gene, one junction end is altered; a read error may explain this.

Treatment in this sample: oral pan-JAK inhibitor, 5-10 mg twice daily. The genes are TRBV10-3 and TRBJ2-7; the D call may be TRBD1 or TRBD2 (6 bases each). This specimen consisted of CD4+ T cells sorted from blood, obtained at week 4, from a patient treated with tofacitinib. The receptor was isolated from a human donor with alopecia areata. CDR3 residues: CASSLGRGRSSYEQYF. The CDR3, as DNA: TGTGCCAGCAGTTTAGGTCGGGGGCGAAGCTCCTACGAGCAGTACTTC.